This passage covers 6 T cell receptor beta chains from one sample sequenced in a study of molecular identifiers for immune sequencing clone quantification. In TCRdb, the PCR reads were re-called with MiXCR into one record per CDR3 protein. This table holds around 480,000 distinct CDR3 sequences, 20% to 25% found once. The sample taken for sequencing was naive CD8+ T cells from blood, with Jurkat cell RNA spiked in. Regarding subset: FACS-sorted CD8+CD4-CCR7+CD45RA+ naive T cells. The receptors originated from a human donor in good health. Some libraries in this study had Jurkat cell RNA spiked in.

Points on this clonotype: A much larger clonotype is one base distant, so this may be a read error. This CDR3 fails to terminate in the conserved phenylalanine or tryptophan, so it likely reflects a read error. This chain links TRBV5-1 with TRBJ2-1; 7 positions agree with TRBD1. Trimming at V came to 3 bases and at J to 9 bases, leaving 6 bases not matched to a gene. The germline CDR1 and CDR2 sequences are SGHRS and YFSETQ. This CDR3 is built from 13 residues. In nucleotides, the CDR3 is TGCGCCAGCAGCTCGACAGGGTCCTTTGAGCAGTTCTCC. Amino acids: CASSSTGSFEQFS.

About this clonotype: This may be a read error: a much more frequent sequence differs by one nucleotide. The chain combines TRBV29-1 with TRBJ2-7; D tentatively fits TRBD1 or TRBD2 (5 bases each). In germline, CDR1 is SQVTM, CDR2 ANQGSEA. Trimming cost V 5 bases and J 4 bases, with 21 bases left between them. This CDR3 contains 15 residues. The CDR3 DNA is TGCAGCGTTAGGATGTGGGCAGGGACGGTTTACGAGCAGTACTTC. Translation gives CSVRMWAGTVYEQYF.

In the case of this clonotype: A read error may be the cause here, since a much bigger clone is one base away. This chain connects TRBV2 to TRBJ1-1; D is perhaps TRBD1 (5 bases). The germline CDR1 and CDR2 sequences are SNHLY and FYNNEI. The V end was cut by 5 bases, the J end by 5 bases, with 15 bases between. The CDR3 is 14 amino acids. CDR3 in DNA: TGTGCCAGCAGTAGCCCAAACGGGGGAACTGAAGCTTTCTTT. Translation gives CASSSPNGGTEAFF.

The chain carries TRBV3-1 and TRBJ1-1; D uncertain. V was pared by 2 bases and J by 6 bases, with 31 bases between. CDR1 and CDR2 from the germline V gene are LGHDT and YNNKEL (reference sequence). CDR3 length: 20 residues. CDR3 residues: CASSQTSHGGGSPLMAEAFF. In DNA, the CDR3 is TGTGCCAGCAGCCAAACGTCCCACGGTGGAGGAAGCCCACTAATGGCTGAAGCTTTCTTT.

The chain links TRBV6-5 to TRBJ1-1, with D unclear. Germline V gene data show CDR1 as MNHEY and CDR2 as SVGAGI. V shed 6 bases and J shed 5 bases, with 16 bases lying between them. The CDR3 runs to 14 residues. The CDR3 sequence is CASSLPGEGTEAFF. CDR3 bases: TGTGCCAGCAGCCTCCCCGGGGAAGGGACTGAAGCTTTCTTT.

The rearrangement joins TRBV5-8 to TRBJ2-7, with 9 positions matching TRBD2. The CDR3 contains 15 residues. Germline CDR1 and CDR2: SGHTS and YDEGEE. The V segment lost 4 bases and the J segment 2 bases; nucleotides outside the gene matches: 7. The CDR3 bases are TGTGCCAGCAGCGCTACGGGACTAGCAGCCTACGAGCAGTACTTC. Translated, it gives CASSATGLAAYEQYF.